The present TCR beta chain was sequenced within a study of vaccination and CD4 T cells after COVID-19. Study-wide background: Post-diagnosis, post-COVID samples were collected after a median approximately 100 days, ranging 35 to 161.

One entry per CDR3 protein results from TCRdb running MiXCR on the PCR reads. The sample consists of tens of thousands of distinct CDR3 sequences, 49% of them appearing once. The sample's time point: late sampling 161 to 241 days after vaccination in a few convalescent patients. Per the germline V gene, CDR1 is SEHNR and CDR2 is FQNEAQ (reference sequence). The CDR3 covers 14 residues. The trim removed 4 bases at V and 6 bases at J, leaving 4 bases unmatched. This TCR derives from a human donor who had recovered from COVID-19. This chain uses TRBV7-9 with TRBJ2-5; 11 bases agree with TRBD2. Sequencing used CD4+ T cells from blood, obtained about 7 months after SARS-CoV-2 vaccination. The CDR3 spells CASSSSGRSQTQYF. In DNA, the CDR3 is TGTGCCAGCAGCTCTAGCGGGAGGTCACAGACCCAGTACTTC.